A selection of T cell receptor beta chains follows, all from one sample in a study of shared clonotypes between healthy human individuals. The repertoire was sequenced with immunoSEQ multiplex PCR; TCRdb's copy has only in-frame clones and lacks some. Of more than 2,000,000 clones listed, roughly 93% are singletons. Input material: naive CD4+ T cells from PBMCs. These receptors came from a man between 18 and 29 years old in good health. Some clones in this sample may be carry-over from other donors' samples. Both conserved end residues are part of each CDR3. Fields, in order: D gene, CDR3 length, J gene, clone size, V gene, CDR3 DNA, CDR3 protein. A D gene is named only where the DNA matches it firmly. Clone size is not always given. Where it is, it says once, few, many or a class for expanded clones.

>NA|14|TRBJ2-2|NA|TRBV5-1
TGCGCCAGCGGGGCGGGCCTCCGTTCCGGGGAGCTGTTTTTT
CASGAGLRSGELFF
>NA|14|TRBJ2-3|NA|TRBV18
TGTGCCAGCTCACCACCGTATCAATCAGATACGCAGTATTTT
CASSPPYQSDTQYF
>NA|13|TRBJ2-7|NA|TRBV5-1
TGCGCCAGCAGCTTGGTTCCAGGGATCGAGCAGTACTTC
CASSLVPGIEQYF
>NA|12|TRBJ1-2|NA|TRBV2
TGTGCCAGCACCGCGGGGGAATATGGCTACACCTTC
CASTAGEYGYTF
>NA|13|TRBJ2-7|NA|TRBV11-3
TGTGCCAGCAGCTTAGATCTAGGGGCCGAGCAGTACTTC
CASSLDLGAEQYF
>NA|17|TRBJ1-1|NA|TRBV7-9
TGTGCCAGCAGCTTATTTTTCGACAAAAGGTTGAACACTGAAGCTTTCTTT
CASSLFFDKRLNTEAFF
>NA|13|TRBJ2-2|NA|TRBV11-2
TGTGCCAGCAGCTTAACCAACACCGGGGAGCTGTTTTTT
CASSLTNTGELFF
>NA|13|TRBJ1-1|NA|TRBV4-1
TGCGCCAGCAGCCAAGCATGGAACACTGAAGCTTTCTTT
CASSQAWNTEAFF
>TRBD2|18|TRBJ2-3|NA|TRBV5-1
TGCGCCAGCAGCCTGTGGGCTAGCGGGATTCACACCACAGATACGCAGTATTTT
CASSLWASGIHTTDTQYF
>TRBD2|16|TRBJ2-7|NA|TRBV2
TGTGCCAGCAGCTCCCTAGCGGGAGGGTTCGGCAACGAGCAGTACTTC
CASSSLAGGFGNEQYF
>NA|11|TRBJ1-1|NA|TRBV20-1
TGCAGTGCTAGTATTGGGTACAAAGCTTTCTTT
CSASIGYKAFF
>NA|13|TRBJ1-4|NA|TRBV2
TGTGCCAGCAGGAGACAGCAAAGCGAAAAACTGTTTTTT
CASRRQQSEKLFF
>NA|13|TRBJ2-7|NA|TRBV10-3
TGTGCCACCCGGGGCCAGTTAGGGTACGAGCAGTACTTC
CATRGQLGYEQYF
>NA|17|TRBJ2-2|NA|TRBV4-2
TGTGCCAGCAGCCTTTTATTTGACCGGGACCCCACCGGGGAGCTGTTTTTT
CASSLLFDRDPTGELFF
>TRBD1|17|TRBJ2-3|once|TRBV7-3
TGTGCCAGCAGCTTAAATCCGGGACAGGGGGCGTCAGATACGCAGTATTTT
CASSLNPGQGASDTQYF
>NA|16|TRBJ2-1|NA|TRBV18
TGTGCCAGCTCACCACTTCAGGCTAGTCGGCTCAATGAGCAGTTCTTC
CASSPLQASRLNEQFF
>NA|15|TRBJ1-5|NA|TRBV7-2
TGTGCCAGCAGCCATGGACGGTATAGCAATCAGCCCCAGCATTTT
CASSHGRYSNQPQHF
>TRBD2|18|TRBJ2-7|NA|TRBV7-2
TGTGCCAGCAGCTTAGCGCTAGGAGCGGGAGGGCCCTCGCCCGAGCAGTACTTC
CASSLALGAGGPSPEQYF
>TRBD2|14|TRBJ2-1|NA|TRBV11-3
TGTGCCAGCAGCTTAGGACTAGCAGACAATGAGCAGTTCTTC
CASSLGLADNEQFF
>NA|15|TRBJ1-4|NA|TRBV5-4
TGTGCCAGCAGCTCCGGGCCTCAAGATAATGAAAAACTGTTTTTT
CASSSGPQDNEKLFF
>NA|16|TRBJ1-1|NA|TRBV5-1
TGCGCCAGCAGCTGGGACCGGGGGGCAGGGAACACTGAAGCTTTCTTT
CASSWDRGAGNTEAFF
>NA|15|TRBJ2-7|NA|TRBV6-1
TGTGCCAGCAGTGAAGGGTATGGGGGGATCTACGAGCAGTACTTC
CASSEGYGGIYEQYF
>NA|18|TRBJ2-6|NA|TRBV2
TGTGCCAGCAGTGCCCGGGTGGTACACCACTCTGGGGCCAACGTCCTGACTTTC
CASSARVVHHSGANVLTF
>NA|15|TRBJ2-2|NA|TRBV9
TGTGCCAGCAGCGTAGCCGGGAACCGCCCCGGGGAGCTGTTTTTT
CASSVAGNRPGELFF
>TRBD2|20|TRBJ2-1|NA|TRBV7-8
TGTGCCAGCCTTGCCTCAGGACTAGCGGGAGGGGGATCCAGATACAATGAGCAGTTCTTC
CASLASGLAGGGSRYNEQFF
>TRBD1|14|TRBJ2-2|NA|TRBV9
TGTGCCAGCAGCGTAAGAGACAGGGCCGGGGAGCTGTTTTTT
CASSVRDRAGELFF
>TRBD2|16|TRBJ2-5|NA|TRBV25-1
TGTGCCAGCAGTGAATCCCCAGCGGGAGAGCAAGAGACCCAGTACTTC
CASSESPAGEQETQYF
>NA|14|TRBJ1-2|few|TRBV2
TGTGCCAGCAGTGAAGGCGAAGGGAACTATGGCTACACCTTC
CASSEGEGNYGYTF
>NA|16|TRBJ2-3|NA|TRBV28
TGTGCCAGCAGAGAGCGGACGGGTAGTACCACAGATACGCAGTATTTT
CASRERTGSTTDTQYF
>NA|15|TRBJ1-6|NA|TRBV7-2
TGTGCCAGCAGCTTATTCGCGCAGGGCAATTCACCCCTCCACTTT
CASSLFAQGNSPLHF
>NA|16|TRBJ1-5|NA|TRBV12-5
TGTGCTAGTGGCTTTGGCTTTGGGGCGGACGATCAGCCCCAGCATTTT
CASGFGFGADDQPQHF
>NA|13|TRBJ1-1|NA|TRBV7-3
TGTGCCAGCAGCTTGGGGTCCTACACTGAAGCTTTCTTT
CASSLGSYTEAFF
>TRBD2|15|TRBJ2-5|once|TRBV27
TGTGCCAGCAGCGCGGGACTAGGGGGCCAAGAGACCCAGTACTTC
CASSAGLGGQETQYF
>NA|15|TRBJ2-3|once|TRBV2
TGTGCCAGCATCCTGGGCGCATTGAGGCCAGATACGCAGTATTTT
CASILGALRPDTQYF
>TRBD1|14|TRBJ2-2|NA|TRBV11-1
TGTGCCAGCTCAGACAGGGGGCGCACCGGGGAGCTGTTTTTT
CASSDRGRTGELFF
>NA|13|TRBJ1-4|NA|TRBV30
TGTGCCTGGTCAACAGGGATTGGAGAAAAACTGTTTTTT
CAWSTGIGEKLFF
>NA|13|TRBJ2-3|NA|TRBV11-3
TGTGCCAGCAGCTTAGAAGGGGCAGATACGCAGTATTTT
CASSLEGADTQYF
>NA|17|TRBJ2-1|NA|TRBV16
TGTGCCAGCAGCCAATATGGACAGTCGAGCTCCTACAATGAGCAGTTCTTC
CASSQYGQSSSYNEQFF
>NA|10|TRBJ2-7|NA|TRBV20-1
TGCAGTGCTAGAAAGTACGAGCAGTACTTC
CSARKYEQYF
>NA|15|TRBJ1-4|NA|TRBV7-8
TGTGCCAGCAGCCGGGACATGGCAACTAATGAAAAACTGTTTTTT
CASSRDMATNEKLFF
>TRBD1|14|TRBJ2-3|NA|TRBV6-5
TGTGCCACCGGCTCGGGACAGGGCACAGATACGCAGTATTTT
CATGSGQGTDTQYF
>TRBD2|18|TRBJ2-2|NA|TRBV19
TGTGCCAGTAGTCCAAGCGGGGCCCTCCTACCAAACACCGGGGAGCTGTTTTTT
CASSPSGALLPNTGELFF
>TRBD2|13|TRBJ2-7|NA|TRBV5-4
TGTGCCAGCAGCGCGGGACTAGCCTACGAGCAGTACTTC
CASSAGLAYEQYF
>NA|12|TRBJ2-7|NA|TRBV28
TGTGCCAGCAGTTTGGTCGAGAGCGAGCAGTACTTC
CASSLVESEQYF
>TRBD2|15|TRBJ2-1|NA|TRBV19
TGTGCCAGTACCGAGAGACTAGCGGGAAGGAATGAGCAGTTCTTC
CASTERLAGRNEQFF
>NA|16|TRBJ1-2|NA|TRBV7-9
TGTGCCAGCAGCTCCCCCGGTCCGGGACGCAGCTATGGCTACACCTTC
CASSSPGPGRSYGYTF
>TRBD1|16|TRBJ2-1|NA|TRBV28
TGTGCCAGCAGTGGCCCGGGACAGGGGGCGTTTAATGAGCAGTTCTTC
CASSGPGQGAFNEQFF
>NA|14|TRBJ2-7|NA|TRBV5-8
TGTGCCAGCAGCCGCGGACTGGGAACCTACGAGCAGTACTTC
CASSRGLGTYEQYF
>NA|14|TRBJ1-5|NA|TRBV5-1
TGCGCCAGCAGCTTGGGGGCCGGGGACGGGCCCCAGCATTTT
CASSLGAGDGPQHF
>NA|13|TRBJ1-4|NA|TRBV5-5
TGTGCCAGCAGTGGCGATGATAATGAAAAACTGTTTTTT
CASSGDDNEKLFF
>NA|13|TRBJ2-5|NA|TRBV30
TGTGCCTGGAGTGGGGGACTGCAAGAGACCCAGTACTTC
CAWSGGLQETQYF